This entry concerns a single T cell receptor (beta chain). Its antigen is not identified. The record originates from a study of T cells in localized non-small cell lung cancer. Study-level findings and limits: Longer overall survival was linked to higher blood T cell density.

Only in-frame clones appear in the TCRdb table, and some are missing; sequencing was by immunoSEQ multiplex PCR. The sample holds about 36,000 clones, about 92% seen once. V lost 8 bases to trimming and J lost 7 bases; unmatched junction nucleotides: 14. The germline CDR1 and CDR2 sequences are MNHEY and SVGAGI. The length of the CDR3 is 15 residues. This specimen was peripheral blood, taken before any cancer treatment. V and J are TRBV6-5 and TRBJ2-7, with 10 bases fitting TRBD1. This TCR was sampled from a female donor of 60 years or more with stage I lung adenocarcinoma. Here the CDR3 reads CASGTRTGGRREQYF. CDR3 coding DNA: TGTGCCAGCGGCACCCGGACAGGGGGTCGTCGGGAGCAGTACTTC.